The source of this T cell receptor beta chain is a study of low-dose radiotherapy and immunotherapy resistance in tumors. Across the study: Each fraction given to Cohort 2 every two weeks delivered 1 Gy, and the total reached 13 Gy over 26 weeks. Patients took 300 mg oral aspirin daily for four cycles from cycle 1 day 1.

TRAV- and TRBV-specific primers primed first-strand cDNA, covering alpha and beta chains. TCRs underwent about 22 PCR cycles of amplification with a constant-region primer and V-primer adapter. Amplification (by in vitro transcription) was performed on isolated mRNA. TCRdb independently ran MiXCR on the reads; one entry per CDR3 protein. In the table there are several thousand distinct CDR3 sequences, about four fifths of which are singletons. The CDR3 contains 13 residues. Trimming took 10 bases from V and 0 from J, leaving 10 bases between them. Germline assignment: CDR1 MDHEN and CDR2 SYDVKM. The sequence was collected from a human donor with advanced metastatic prostate, ovarian, gallbladder or colorectal cancer (not recorded which). This table probably holds off-target reads from a library built for another chain. The chain carries TRBV28 and TRBJ2-4; D unclear. The CDR3 loop is CATHTLAKNIQYF. DNA of the CDR3: TGTGCCACACACACTTTAGCCAAAAACATTCAGTACTTC.